The rows below give T cell receptor beta chains drawn from one sample of a study of shared clonotypes between healthy human individuals. Sequencing used immunoSEQ multiplex PCR; TCRdb keeps in-frame clones, though not all of them. The sample includes more than 2,000,000 clones, 80% to 95% of them seen just once. Sequenced sample: naive CD4+ T cells from PBMCs. The receptor set was obtained from a man aged 18 to 29 in good health. Some clones in this sample may be carry-over from other donors' samples. Both conserved end residues are part of each CDR3. The D gene is left open where the match is weak. Some rows have no size entry. The others give once, few or many, or a class for an expanded clone.

d_call: TRBD2; clone_size: NA; j_call: TRBJ2-1; v_call: TRBV14; cdr3_nt: TGTGCCAGCAGCTTCGGACTAGCGGGAGTCAGTGAGCAGTTCTTC; cdr3_aa: CASSFGLAGVSEQFF
d_call: NA; clone_size: NA; j_call: TRBJ2-1; v_call: TRBV4-3; cdr3_nt: TGCGCCAGCAGCCCCCGTCCGGTATCTTACAATGAGCAGTTCTTC; cdr3_aa: CASSPRPVSYNEQFF
d_call: TRBD1; clone_size: NA; j_call: TRBJ2-5; v_call: TRBV18; cdr3_nt: TGTGCCAGCTCACCGCTGGCAGGGGGCGCGGAGACCCAGTACTTC; cdr3_aa: CASSPLAGGAETQYF
d_call: NA; clone_size: NA; j_call: TRBJ2-7; v_call: TRBV28; cdr3_nt: TGTGCCAGCAGTTCTCCTAGCTTACTATACCACGAGCAGTACTTC; cdr3_aa: CASSSPSLLYHEQYF
d_call: TRBD2; clone_size: NA; j_call: TRBJ2-1; v_call: TRBV10-3; cdr3_nt: TGTGCCATCAGTGAGCGGGGGGGGAACAATGAGCAGTTCTTC; cdr3_aa: CAISERGGNNEQFF
d_call: NA; clone_size: NA; j_call: TRBJ2-5; v_call: TRBV28; cdr3_nt: TGTGCCAGCAGTTTGGGAAGGGGTGTCCAAGAGACCCAGTACTTC; cdr3_aa: CASSLGRGVQETQYF
d_call: TRBD2; clone_size: NA; j_call: TRBJ2-1; v_call: TRBV2; cdr3_nt: TGTGCCAGCAGTGAAGGCCCGACTACTAGCGGATCCTACAATGAGCAGTTCTTC; cdr3_aa: CASSEGPTTSGSYNEQFF
d_call: NA; clone_size: NA; j_call: TRBJ2-7; v_call: TRBV7-6; cdr3_nt: TGTGCCAGCAGCTTAGGCGAGACCGGGGGTTACGAGCAGTACTTC; cdr3_aa: CASSLGETGGYEQYF
d_call: TRBD1; clone_size: NA; j_call: TRBJ2-1; v_call: TRBV11-2; cdr3_nt: TGTGCCAGCAGCCCCAGGGGGCAGGGGCCCCGAGGCTACAATGAGCAGTTCTTC; cdr3_aa: CASSPRGQGPRGYNEQFF
d_call: TRBD1; clone_size: NA; j_call: TRBJ1-2; v_call: TRBV10-3; cdr3_nt: TGTGCCATCAGGGATATCGGGACAGACTATGGCTACACCTTC; cdr3_aa: CAIRDIGTDYGYTF
d_call: NA; clone_size: NA; j_call: TRBJ2-7; v_call: TRBV4-1; cdr3_nt: TGCGCCAGCAGCCAAGGGCGCGGGATACTCTCCTACGAGCAGTACTTC; cdr3_aa: CASSQGRGILSYEQYF
d_call: TRBD2; clone_size: NA; j_call: TRBJ2-3; v_call: TRBV5-1; cdr3_nt: TGCGCCAGCAGCGCCGGAGAACTAGCGGGAAGCGATACGCAGTATTTT; cdr3_aa: CASSAGELAGSDTQYF
d_call: TRBD2; clone_size: NA; j_call: TRBJ2-1; v_call: TRBV5-4; cdr3_nt: TGTGCCAGCAGCTTGCAACTAGCGGGACTTAATGAGCAGTTCTTC; cdr3_aa: CASSLQLAGLNEQFF
d_call: TRBD1; clone_size: NA; j_call: TRBJ2-5; v_call: TRBV6-6; cdr3_nt: TGTGCCAGCAGTTTCCCCGGGACAGGGCAAGAGACCCAGTACTTC; cdr3_aa: CASSFPGTGQETQYF
d_call: NA; clone_size: NA; j_call: TRBJ2-5; v_call: TRBV5-1; cdr3_nt: TGCGCCAGCAGCTTCGGGGGAGAGACCCAGTACTTC; cdr3_aa: CASSFGGETQYF
d_call: TRBD1; clone_size: few; j_call: TRBJ1-5; v_call: TRBV7-9; cdr3_nt: TGTGCCAGCAGCTTGACCACAGGGGATCAGCCCCAGCATTTT; cdr3_aa: CASSLTTGDQPQHF
d_call: TRBD1; clone_size: NA; j_call: TRBJ1-1; v_call: TRBV4-3; cdr3_nt: TGCGCCAGCAGCCAACTTAGGGACAGAATGAACACTGAAGCTTTCTTT; cdr3_aa: CASSQLRDRMNTEAFF
d_call: TRBD1; clone_size: NA; j_call: TRBJ2-5; v_call: TRBV18; cdr3_nt: TGTGCCAGCTCACTACAGACAGGGGGCGGGGAGACCCAGTACTTC; cdr3_aa: CASSLQTGGGETQYF
d_call: NA; clone_size: NA; j_call: TRBJ1-2; v_call: TRBV19; cdr3_nt: TGTGCCAGTAGTATCACGGTCGGCCCTCAGTATGGCTACACCTTC; cdr3_aa: CASSITVGPQYGYTF
d_call: NA; clone_size: NA; j_call: TRBJ1-3; v_call: TRBV7-8; cdr3_nt: TGTGCCAGCAGCTTAGGTGGACAGCGTTTCATAGGAAACACCATATATTTT; cdr3_aa: CASSLGGQRFIGNTIYF
d_call: NA; clone_size: NA; j_call: TRBJ2-7; v_call: TRBV9; cdr3_nt: TGTGCCAGCAGCGCCGGGAGTTTCATCGACGAGCAGTACTTC; cdr3_aa: CASSAGSFIDEQYF
d_call: TRBD2; clone_size: once; j_call: TRBJ2-1; v_call: TRBV19; cdr3_nt: TGTGCCACCGGGGAGGGGTCGGTAGGGCACAATGAGCAGTTCTTC; cdr3_aa: CATGEGSVGHNEQFF
d_call: NA; clone_size: NA; j_call: TRBJ1-5; v_call: TRBV18; cdr3_nt: TGTGCCAGCTCACTGGCAGTAAGCAATCAGCCCCAGCATTTT; cdr3_aa: CASSLAVSNQPQHF
d_call: TRBD1; clone_size: NA; j_call: TRBJ1-1; v_call: TRBV11-2; cdr3_nt: TGTGCCAGCAGTCCGAGCAGGGGGTCCACTGAAGCTTTCTTT; cdr3_aa: CASSPSRGSTEAFF
d_call: TRBD1; clone_size: once; j_call: TRBJ2-5; v_call: TRBV5-1; cdr3_nt: TGCGCCAGCAGCTTGTTCGCAGGGGGTTCTCAGGAGACCCAGTACTTC; cdr3_aa: CASSLFAGGSQETQYF
d_call: TRBD2; clone_size: NA; j_call: TRBJ2-1; v_call: TRBV10-3; cdr3_nt: TGTGCCATCACCTCTAGCGGGAGCTACAATGAGCAGTTCTTC; cdr3_aa: CAITSSGSYNEQFF
d_call: NA; clone_size: NA; j_call: TRBJ1-1; v_call: TRBV7-2; cdr3_nt: TGTGCCAGCAACGACCGGGTGAACACTGAAGCTTTCTTT; cdr3_aa: CASNDRVNTEAFF
d_call: TRBD2; clone_size: NA; j_call: TRBJ2-1; v_call: TRBV28; cdr3_nt: TGTGCCAGCAGTCCGACTAGCGGGGGCTCCTACAATGAGCAGTTCTTC; cdr3_aa: CASSPTSGGSYNEQFF
d_call: NA; clone_size: NA; j_call: TRBJ1-1; v_call: TRBV10-3; cdr3_nt: TGTGCCATCAGTGAGTTTTATAAGACGAACACTGAAGCTTTCTTT; cdr3_aa: CAISEFYKTNTEAFF
d_call: NA; clone_size: NA; j_call: TRBJ1-2; v_call: TRBV28; cdr3_nt: TGTGCCAGCGGACGACCAGACTATGGCTACACCTTC; cdr3_aa: CASGRPDYGYTF
d_call: TRBD1; clone_size: NA; j_call: TRBJ2-2; v_call: TRBV6-6; cdr3_nt: TGTGCCAGCAGGAGGGGACAGGGTAACACCGGGGAGCTGTTTTTT; cdr3_aa: CASRRGQGNTGELFF
d_call: NA; clone_size: NA; j_call: TRBJ1-4; v_call: TRBV11-2; cdr3_nt: TGTGCCAGCAGCTTTGCCGGGGCACGTGAAAAACTGTTTTTT; cdr3_aa: CASSFAGAREKLFF
d_call: NA; clone_size: NA; j_call: TRBJ2-2; v_call: TRBV28; cdr3_nt: TGTGCCAGCAGTTCGAGCAGCGTACCCGACACCGGGGAGCTGTTTTTT; cdr3_aa: CASSSSSVPDTGELFF
d_call: NA; clone_size: few; j_call: TRBJ1-1; v_call: TRBV29-1; cdr3_nt: TGCAGCGTTGCAAAACACGGAACTGAAGCTTTCTTT; cdr3_aa: CSVAKHGTEAFF
d_call: TRBD2; clone_size: NA; j_call: TRBJ2-3; v_call: TRBV7-3; cdr3_nt: TGTGCCAGCAGCTTATCCGGCGGGAGGGAGGATACGCAGTATTTT; cdr3_aa: CASSLSGGREDTQYF
d_call: NA; clone_size: NA; j_call: TRBJ1-2; v_call: TRBV5-1; cdr3_nt: TGCGCCAGCAGCTTAAGTCGAGTTGGCTACACCTTC; cdr3_aa: CASSLSRVGYTF
d_call: TRBD2; clone_size: NA; j_call: TRBJ2-5; v_call: TRBV5-1; cdr3_nt: TGCGCCAGCAGCTTGTTGACTAGCGGGGTTAAAGAGACCCAGTACTTC; cdr3_aa: CASSLLTSGVKETQYF
d_call: NA; clone_size: NA; j_call: TRBJ2-5; v_call: TRBV7-8; cdr3_nt: TGTGCCAGCAGCTTAGATAGGGAGACCCAGTACTTC; cdr3_aa: CASSLDRETQYF
d_call: TRBD1; clone_size: NA; j_call: TRBJ2-7; v_call: TRBV29-1; cdr3_nt: TGCAGCGTCAGGGACAGCTCCTACGAGCAGTACTTC; cdr3_aa: CSVRDSSYEQYF
d_call: NA; clone_size: NA; j_call: TRBJ2-3; v_call: TRBV9; cdr3_nt: TGTGCCAGCAGCGTAGCGGTGCGTGGGGATACGCAGTATTTT; cdr3_aa: CASSVAVRGDTQYF
d_call: TRBD1; clone_size: NA; j_call: TRBJ1-2; v_call: TRBV5-6; cdr3_nt: TGTGCCAGCAGCTTCGGGGACAGGTTCAACTATGGCTACACCTTC; cdr3_aa: CASSFGDRFNYGYTF
d_call: NA; clone_size: NA; j_call: TRBJ2-1; v_call: TRBV12-5; cdr3_nt: TGTGCTAGTGGGAGATCAGGGGACAATGAGCAGTTCTTC; cdr3_aa: CASGRSGDNEQFF
d_call: TRBD1; clone_size: once; j_call: TRBJ2-3; v_call: TRBV6-4; cdr3_nt: TGTGCCAGCAGCCCGGACAGGACGGGTACAGATACGCAGTATTTT; cdr3_aa: CASSPDRTGTDTQYF
d_call: NA; clone_size: NA; j_call: TRBJ2-2; v_call: TRBV5-6; cdr3_nt: TGTGCCAGCAGCCTGCTTGGGCGGGTCACTTCGAACACCGGGGAGCTGTTTTTT; cdr3_aa: CASSLLGRVTSNTGELFF
d_call: TRBD2; clone_size: NA; j_call: TRBJ2-7; v_call: TRBV6-5; cdr3_nt: TGTGCCAGCAGTTTACTAGCGGGGCCTACCTACGAGCAGTACTTC; cdr3_aa: CASSLLAGPTYEQYF